This T cell receptor beta chain was captured by sequencing in a study of Tregs in tolerant kidney transplant recipients. Study conclusions and caveats: Activated donor B cell expansion appeared to reveal the most relevant donor-specific TCRbeta repertoire. Biological reproducibility was not directly addressed in this study.

Note on this clone: Its antigen is unidentified.

The method was immunoSEQ multiplex PCR; TCRdb's version includes in-frame clones alone and lacks a portion of them. The sample lists approximately 100,000 clones, 80% to 95% seen once, with around 0.45% in the top ten. CDR1 is SGHRS and CDR2 is YFSETQ in the germline V gene. The CDR3 totals 18 residues. The V and J ends lost 2 bases and 6 bases, in that order; junction bases with no gene match: 15. This sequence originates from a human donor who received a combined kidney and bone marrow transplant. The sample here was CD4+ T cells from blood, taken before the transplant. The V call is TRBV5-1, the J call TRBJ2-3, with 10 bases lining up with TRBD2. The CDR3 sequence is CASSFFSRAGGPSDTQYF. CDR3 bases: TGCGCCAGCAGCTTCTTTTCACGAGCGGGAGGGCCCTCGGATACGCAGTATTTT.